The 24 T cell receptor beta chains below were found in one sample sequenced in a study of blood T cell repertoires in COVID-19. The assay was immunoSEQ multiplex PCR, and TCRdb's table has in-frame clones only and misses some. The data contain a few hundred thousand clones, more than 70% of them singletons. The sample was peripheral blood. Receptors were obtained from a woman aged 25 to 39 with COVID-19, enrolled during active disease.

The chain is built from TRBV6-6 and TRBJ2-1; TRBD2 matches at 13 bases. Germline V CDR1 and CDR2: MNHNY, SVGAGI (reference sequence). The CDR3 contains 16 residues. The V gene end was trimmed by 2 bases and the J gene end by 6 bases; junction bases not matched to a gene: 4. The CDR3 nucleotides read TGTGCCAGCAGTTACCCCACTAGCGGGAGGGCCAATGAGCAGTTCTTC. Translated, it gives CASSYPTSGRANEQFF.

The V and J genes are TRBV15 and TRBJ1-5; TRBD1 agrees at 8 bases. Losses at the gene ends were 2 bases for V and 2 bases for J; bases not matched to a gene: 11. CDR3 length equals 18 residues. Germline V gene data show CDR1 as LNHNV and CDR2 as YYDKDF (reference sequence). The CDR3 spells CATSRPLTGDWRNQPQHF. CDR3 DNA: TGTGCCACCAGCAGACCTTTGACAGGGGATTGGCGCAATCAGCCCCAGCATTTT.

The chain has TRBV7-3 and TRBJ1-1; D perhaps matches TRBD1 (5 bases). The CDR3 is 13 residues long. Trimming took 5 bases from V and 0 from J, leaving 7 bases between them. From germline, CDR1 is SGHTA and CDR2 FQGTGA. CDR3 protein: CASSATVNTEAFF. DNA of the CDR3: TGTGCCAGCAGCGCGACAGTGAACACTGAAGCTTTCTTT.

The gene calls are TRBV7-9 and TRBJ1-2; the D gene is possibly TRBD1 (6 bases). In germline, CDR1 is SEHNR, CDR2 FQNEAQ (reference sequence). The CDR3 is made up of 16 amino acids. Trimming stripped 3 bases from V and 3 bases from J, with 17 bases between. The CDR3 here is CASSFRTTGGYYGYTF. The CDR3 DNA reads TGTGCCAGCAGCTTTAGGACTACGGGGGGCTACTATGGCTACACCTTC.

The V call is TRBV30, the J call TRBJ1-2; D perhaps matches TRBD1 (5 bases). There are 14 residues in the CDR3. Germline values: CDR1 GTSNPN, CDR2 SVGIG (reference sequence). V dropped 5 bases and J dropped 0 bases, with 13 bases sitting between them. CDR3 nucleotide sequence: TGTGCCTGGGAGCGACAGCTTACTAACTATGGCTACACCTTC. This translates into CAWERQLTNYGYTF.

The chain joins TRBV30 to TRBJ1-5; D perhaps matches TRBD1 (6 bases). Germline loops: CDR1 GTSNPN, CDR2 SVGIG (reference sequence). The germline V and J ends were trimmed by 5 bases and 0 bases, with 11 bases remaining between them. The CDR3 has 14 residues. The CDR3 DNA sequence: TGTGCCTGGCGCCCACAGGGTAGCAATCAGCCCCAGCATTTT. Encoded protein: CAWRPQGSNQPQHF.

This chain connects TRBV4-1 to TRBJ2-1; D is ambiguous. Trimming cost V 1 base and J 4 bases, with 2 bases left between them. In germline, CDR1 is MGHRA, CDR2 YSYEKL. The CDR3 extends over 12 amino acids. CDR3 protein: CASSQVYNEQFF. The CDR3 DNA sequence: TGCGCCAGCAGCCAAGTATACAATGAGCAGTTCTTC.

The V call is TRBV5-8, the J call TRBJ2-7; D not resolved. Germline V CDR1 and CDR2: SGHTS, YDEGEE. The CDR3 contains 14 residues. V lost 2 bases, J lost 2 bases, and 11 bases lay in between. The CDR3 reads CASSFWQITYEQYF. CDR3 sequence (DNA): TGTGCCAGCAGCTTTTGGCAGATCACCTACGAGCAGTACTTC.

V usage is TRBV25-1 and J usage is TRBJ2-1, with a tentative D call TRBD2 (5 bases). CDR3 length: 15 residues. V lost 0 bases to trimming and J lost 9 bases, with 15 bases between them. In germline, CDR1 is MGHDK, CDR2 SYGVNS. CDR3 loop: CASSEYGIFSAEQFF. CDR3 in DNA: TGTGCCAGCAGTGAATACGGGATATTTTCGGCTGAGCAGTTCTTC. The whole variable domain, remainder taken from reference TRBV25-1 and TRBJ2-1, is EADIYQTPRYLVIGTGKKITLECSQTMGHDKMYWYQQDPGMELHLIHYSYGVNSTEKGDLSSESTVSRIRTEHFPLTLESARPSHTSQYLCASSEYGIFSAEQFFGPGTRLTVL.

This chain joins TRBV5-4 and TRBJ2-2; D perhaps matches TRBD2 (5 bases). Germline V gives CDR1 SGHNT, CDR2 YYREEE (reference sequence). The CDR3 is 15 residues long. The V and J ends lost 0 bases and 3 bases respectively, with 9 bases between them. CDR3 bases: TGTGCCAGCAGCTTGGGGGTCGGGGACACCGGGGAGCTGTTTTTT. Protein: CASSLGVGDTGELFF.

The chain uses TRBV30 and TRBJ1-2; 7 positions match TRBD1. Germline-derived CDR1 and CDR2 are GTSNPN and SVGIG (reference sequence). The CDR3 is 13 amino acids. J gave up 6 bases and V 1 base, and 5 bases lay outside the gene matches. This CDR3 is CAWSGRGTHGYTF. CDR3 nucleotides: TGTGCCTGGAGTGGCAGGGGGACGCATGGCTACACCTTC.

This chain connects TRBV6-6 to TRBJ1-2, with D unresolved. Germline V gene data show CDR1 as MNHNY and CDR2 as SVGAGI (reference sequence). V shed 6 bases and J shed 12 bases, with 17 bases lying between them. This CDR3 is built from 12 residues. The CDR3 loop reads CASSLGLILNTF. CDR3 coding DNA: TGTGCCAGCAGCCTCGGACTTATTCTGAACACCTTC.

In its sample, this clone was seen once. This chain joins TRBV30 and TRBJ2-3, with a tentative D call TRBD1 (8 bases). The CDR3 length is 14 residues. CDR1 and CDR2 (germline): GTSNPN, SVGIG (reference sequence). V lost 4 bases and J 5 bases, leaving 16 bases between the germline ends. The CDR3 spells CAWNSQGEGDTQYF. CDR3 sequence (DNA): TGTGCCTGGAACTCACAGGGGGAGGGAGATACGCAGTATTTT.

This chain joins TRBV10-1 and TRBJ2-2; maybe TRBD2 (6 bases). From germline, CDR1 is WNHNN and CDR2 SYGVQD (reference sequence). Trimming stripped 5 bases from V and 4 bases from J, with 11 bases between. This CDR3 contains 14 residues. The CDR3 spells CASSLTGATGELFF. The CDR3 DNA reads as TGCGCCAGCAGTCTAACGGGAGCCACCGGGGAGCTGTTTTTT.

The chain has TRBV19 and TRBJ1-5, with D unclear. Germline CDR1 reads LNHDA; CDR2 reads SQIVND (reference sequence). Deletions cut 6 bases from V and 0 bases from J, with 9 bases between. The CDR3 length is 14 residues. Here the CDR3 reads CASRPSGSNQPQHF. As DNA, the CDR3 is TGTGCCAGTAGGCCTTCAGGTAGCAATCAGCCCCAGCATTTT.

The chain is built from TRBV28 and TRBJ1-1, with 9 positions matching TRBD1. Trimming removed 5 bases from V and 9 bases from J; junction bases left unmatched: 10. Per the germline V gene, CDR1 is MDHEN and CDR2 is SYDVKM. CDR3 length: 14 residues. CDR3 amino acids: CASSAHVGTGKAFF. The CDR3 DNA follows: TGTGCCAGCAGTGCTCACGTTGGGACAGGGAAAGCTTTCTTT.

The rearrangement links TRBV19 to TRBJ2-1, with D tentatively TRBD2 (7 bases). Trimming removed 9 bases from V and 9 bases from J, with 12 bases in between. The germline CDR1 and CDR2 sequences are LNHDA and SQIVND (reference sequence). This CDR3 spans 11 amino acids. The CDR3 DNA reads TGTGCCAGCCTGAGGGGGGGTGAGCAGTTCTTC. As protein: CASLRGGEQFF.

The chain joins TRBV21-1 to TRBJ2-1; whether TRBD1, the table's D call, matches the DNA was not checked. TRBV21-1 is tagged as a pseudogene. The CDR3 length is 16 residues. As DNA, the CDR3 is TGTGCCAGCAGCAAAGACGGGGGACAGGGTGTGGATGAGCAGTTCTTC. Residues: CASSKDGGQGVDEQFF.

V gene TRBV27 combines with J gene TRBJ1-1; no clear D gene. Looked up from germline, CDR1 is MNHEY and CDR2 is SMNVEV (reference sequence). V gave up 7 bases and J gave up 7 bases, with 4 bases separating them. The CDR3 length is 9 residues. In nucleotides, the CDR3 is TGTGCCAGCACCCTTGAAGCTTTCTTT. Protein product: CASTLEAFF.

This clone was observed a handful of times. The rearrangement links TRBV7-9 to TRBJ1-3; D is undetermined. Germline loops: CDR1 SEHNR, CDR2 FQNEAQ (reference sequence). Trimming removed 1 base from V and 1 base from J, with 5 bases in between. The CDR3 consists of 14 residues. This CDR3 is CASSLGSSGNTIYF. The CDR3 DNA sequence: TGTGCCAGCAGCTTAGGTAGTTCTGGAAACACCATATATTTT.

This chain links TRBV4-1 with TRBJ1-2, with 7 bases that match TRBD1. Looked up from germline, CDR1 is MGHRA and CDR2 is YSYEKL. The CDR3 runs 13 residues. V trimming: 1 base; J trimming: 8 bases; junction bases outside the gene matches: 4. CDR3 DNA: TGCGCCAGCAGCCAAGGACAGGGAGGAGGCTACACCTTC. Its translation: CASSQGQGGGYTF.

This sequence joins TRBV19 and TRBJ2-6, with 7 nucleotides matching TRBD2. The length of the CDR3 is 15 residues. Germline CDR1 and CDR2: LNHDA and SQIVND (reference sequence). V shed 5 bases, J shed 2 bases, and the junction held 3 bases outside the gene matches. DNA of the CDR3: TGTGCCAGTAGTGAACGGGGGGCTGGGGCCAACGTCCTGACTTTC. It encodes CASSERGAGANVLTF.

The chain joins TRBV27 to TRBJ2-1, with D possibly TRBD1 on 6 matching bases. The CDR3 length is 14 residues. Germline CDR1 and CDR2: MNHEY and SMNVEV (reference sequence). Trimming took off 6 bases at V and 4 bases at J, with 13 bases between the two ends. CDR3 region: CASRGDITYNEQFF. The CDR3 DNA sequence: TGTGCCAGCAGGGGGGACATAACTTACAATGAGCAGTTCTTC.

This chain connects TRBV4-1 to TRBJ2-1, with TRBD2 identical over 7 bases. Trimming cost V 5 bases and J 10 bases; bases outside gene matches: 11. Germline V gene lookup returns CDR1 MGHRA and CDR2 YSYEKL. The CDR3 covers 14 residues. The CDR3 DNA reads as TGCGCCAGCAGCTCCTATGTACGGGGAGGGGAGCAGTTCTTC. It codes for CASSSYVRGGEQFF.